This T cell receptor beta chain was found in a study of vaccination and CD4 T cells after COVID-19. Study background: Collection of post-vaccine samples followed dose two by a median around 72 days, spanning a range of 14 to 241. Overall study results and limits: Spike mono-reactivity applied to 304 of 307 vaccine-specific clones detected in convalescent patients.

Sequenced with the Oncomine TCR Beta short-read assay was DNA taken from cultured CD4+ T cells. CD4+ T cells were cultured, and genomic DNA was extracted from them. Each CDR3 protein gets one entry after TCRdb re-called the PCR reads with MiXCR. Here the sample spans around 15,000 distinct CDR3 sequences, roughly 49% being singletons. V lost 0 bases and J lost 4, with 10 bases in between. This CDR3 is 15 amino acids long. From germline, CDR1 is SGHTA and CDR2 FQGNSA. Remarks on this clonotype: Antigen specificity is unknown.

As to treatment: roughly 10-day PBMC culture with coronavirus spike peptide pools or control peptides (ViraFEST assay). Following culture for over 9 days, CD4+ T cells were isolated by negative selection. The sample in question was CD4+ T cells from blood, cultured in vitro, obtained before SARS-CoV-2 vaccination. The clonotype originates from a human donor who had recovered from COVID-19. The V and J genes are TRBV7-2 and TRBJ2-1; D remains ambiguous. CDR3 in DNA: TGTGCCAGCAGCTTAGCGCGAAACGCGTACAATGAGCAGTTCTTC. Encoded protein: CASSLARNAYNEQFF.